This TCR beta chain came from a study of blood T cells in healthy people across ages. Study-wide results and limits: For the donors, CMV status was unknown and possibly confounded expanded clonotype changes.

Trimming took off 7 bases at V and 4 bases at J, with 16 bases between the two ends. Per germline, CDR1 SQVTM and CDR2 ANQGSEA. CDR3 length equals 13 residues. There are a few counts of this clonotype. Its antigen is undetermined. The donors, aged 6 to 90, were healthy Caucasians from Russia. PBMCs were isolated at a quantity of at least 6 million per sample. The use of a sample-barcoded 5' primer and a J-beta primer mix characterized a second PCR of about 7 to 12 cycles. Through a template-switch adaptor with 12 random nucleotides, each cDNA molecule received a tag. Using its own MiXCR run on the 5' RACE reads, TCRdb lists one record per CDR3 protein. The sample has 1.5 million to 1.8 million distinct CDR3 sequences; less than 45% are singletons.

V gene TRBV29-1 combines with J gene TRBJ1-2, with D uncertain. The specimen was blood. The clonotype originates from a woman aged 18-30 years in good health. This CDR3 is CSATTTTLYGYTF. In DNA form, the CDR3 reads TGCAGCGCGACGACAACTACGCTCTATGGCTACACCTTC.